Shown below are 20 T cell receptor beta chains from a single sample sequenced in a study of T cells in Graves' hyperthyroidism and ophthalmopathy. TCR beta CDR3 regions were amplified from RNA transcripts. The TCR CDR3 was amplified in a first-round RT-PCR using the HTBI primer set. TCRdb re-called the multiplex PCR reads through MiXCR, storing one row per CDR3 protein. The sample has over 500,000 distinct CDR3 sequences; about a sixth are singletons. The sample comprised blood. These receptors all stem from a woman younger than 35 with Graves' ophthalmopathy.

The chain uses TRBV10-3 and TRBJ1-4; D possibly corresponds to TRBD1 (5 bases). Germline V lookup: CDR1 ENHRY, CDR2 SYGVKD. V was trimmed by 3 bases and J by 4 bases, leaving 9 bases between them. This CDR3 has 14 amino acids. CDR3 amino acids: CAISDSTDNEKLFF. CDR3 sequence (DNA): TGTGCCATCAGTGACTCGACAGATAATGAAAAACTGTTTTTT.

This clonotype was observed at least ten times. The chain couples TRBV3-1 to TRBJ2-5, with D possibly TRBD2 on 5 matching bases. The CDR3 runs 14 residues. Germline CDR1 reads LGHDT; CDR2 reads YNNKEL (reference sequence). Trimming cost V 4 bases and J 3 bases, with 12 bases left between them. The CDR3 spells CASSRTRNKETQYF. The CDR3 coding sequence is TGTGCCAGCAGCCGTACTAGGAACAAAGAGACCCAGTACTTC.

This clonotype was recorded many times. V usage is TRBV7-2 and J usage is TRBJ1-1, with 7 positions matching TRBD1. Germline V gives CDR1 SGHTA, CDR2 FQGNSA. Trimming took 5 bases from V and 6 from J; bases not matched to a gene: 12. The CDR3 loop spans 15 amino acids. The CDR3 nucleotides are TGTGCCAGCAGCGCGGACTCCTCAGGGGGGGCTGAAGCTTTCTTT. The encoded protein is CASSADSSGGAEAFF.

The chain carries TRBV6-2 or TRBV6-3 and TRBJ2-3; D perhaps matches TRBD2 (6 bases). The CDR3 has 14 residues. Trimming removed 2 bases from V and 4 bases from J, with 10 bases in between. Germline CDR1 MNHEY, CDR2 SVGEGT. CDR3 protein: CASSYAGGADTQYF. In DNA form, the CDR3 reads TGTGCCAGCAGTTACGCGGGCGGGGCAGATACGCAGTATTTT.

This clonotype has just a few counts. The chain carries TRBV6-1 and TRBJ2-2, with D tentatively TRBD2 (7 bases). V was pared by 8 bases and J by 5 bases, with 12 bases between. This CDR3 has 13 residues. The germline V gene has CDR1 MNHNS and CDR2 SASEGT. Here the CDR3 reads CASYRGATGELFF. The CDR3 nucleotides read TGTGCCAGCTACCGGGGGGCGACCGGGGAGCTGTTTTTT.

Ten or more counts support this clonotype. This rearrangement joins TRBV12-3 or TRBV12-4 to TRBJ1-1; D gene ambiguous. V was clipped by 2 bases and J by 0 bases, with 10 bases between them. The CDR3 has 15 residues. This CDR3 reads CASSLYGEMNTEAFF. As DNA, the CDR3 is TGTGCCAGCAGTTTATACGGAGAGATGAACACTGAAGCTTTCTTT.

In the case of this clonotype: A much larger clone is a single base away; this may be a read error. The chain recombines TRBV6-2 or TRBV6-3 with TRBJ2-7; TRBD2 agrees at 10 bases. The length of the CDR3 is 17 residues. Germline assignment: CDR1 MNHEY and CDR2 SVGEGT. V trimming: 5 bases; J trimming: 2 bases; junction bases outside the gene matches: 12. CDR3 nucleotide sequence: TGTGCCAGCAGTGGAGTTTCTAGCGGGGGTTACGCCTACGAGCAGTACTTC. Residues: CASSGVSSGGYAYEQYF.

There are a few counts of this clonotype. This chain uses TRBV9 with TRBJ2-3, with D maybe TRBD2 (6 bases). CDR1 and CDR2 from the germline V gene are SGDLS and YYNGEE. V was pared by 5 bases and J by 8 bases, with 15 bases between. This CDR3 region has 13 residues. In DNA form, the CDR3 reads TGTGCCAGCAGGCCAGGACTATTAGGTACGCAGTATTTT. It encodes CASRPGLLGTQYF.

This clonotype was found a few times. This chain uses TRBV28 with TRBJ2-3, with 10 bases lining up with TRBD2. This CDR3 has 16 residues. Germline V gene sequence: CDR1 MDHEN, CDR2 SYDVKM. With 5 bases clipped from V and 8 bases from J, the junction kept 13 bases outside the gene matches. The CDR3 spells CASSIPSGGMRSTQYF. The CDR3 DNA reads TGTGCCAGCAGTATACCTAGCGGGGGAATGAGATCTACGCAGTATTTT.

This clonotype was counted ten times or more. The V and J genes are TRBV29-1 and TRBJ2-1, with D tentatively TRBD1 (6 bases). Germline CDR1 is SQVTM and CDR2 is ANQGSEA. V gave up 3 bases and J gave up 0 bases, with 12 bases separating them. This CDR3 comprises 15 residues. For the CDR3, the DNA is TGCAGCGTTGAGGAAGGACAGCTCTCCTACAATGAGCAGTTCTTC. It specifies CSVEEGQLSYNEQFF.

The chain uses TRBV9 and TRBJ2-7, with D possibly TRBD1 on 6 matching bases. With 3 bases removed from V and 2 bases from J, the gap between germline ends came to 15 bases. CDR3 length equals 15 residues. Germline CDR1 and CDR2: SGDLS and YYNGEE. The CDR3 reads CASSAREGGTYEQYF. As DNA, the CDR3 is TGTGCCAGCAGCGCCCGGGAAGGGGGAACCTACGAGCAGTACTTC.

This clonotype has at least ten counts. The chain joins TRBV20-1 to TRBJ2-7; a weak D match, TRBD2 (6 bases). Trimming shortened V by 1 base and J by 6 bases, and 22 bases separated the two germline ends. CDR3 length: 16 amino acids. The germline gives CDR1 DFQATT, CDR2 SNEGSKA (reference sequence). CDR3 in amino acids: CSARVVRDGSSAEQYF. CDR3 in DNA: TGCAGTGCTAGAGTGGTACGGGACGGGAGTTCGGCCGAGCAGTACTTC.

The rearrangement links TRBV29-1 to TRBJ1-1; weak D call: TRBD1 (5 bases). The V end was cut by 6 bases, the J end by 0 bases, with 14 bases between. There are 14 residues in the CDR3. CDR1 is SQVTM and CDR2 is ANQGSEA in the germline V gene. The CDR3 DNA follows: TGCAGCGTGTGCGCCGGGACGGTGAACACTGAAGCTTTCTTT. Its protein product is CSVCAGTVNTEAFF.

This clonotype was recorded many times. V usage is TRBV3-1 and J usage is TRBJ2-1; D possibly corresponds to TRBD2 (6 bases). The CDR3 consists of 16 residues. V lost 4 bases and J lost 5, with 18 bases in between. CDR1 is LGHDT, CDR2 YNNKEL, per germline (reference sequence). CDR3 loop: CASSPQGRGNNNEQFF. Written as DNA, the CDR3 is TGTGCCAGCAGCCCCCAGGGACGGGGGAACAACAATGAGCAGTTCTTC.

Note on this clonotype: Possible read error: a much larger clone is one base away. V gene TRBV18 combines with J gene TRBJ1-2; no clear D gene. From germline, CDR1 is KGHSH and CDR2 LQKENI. Trimming pared 1 base from V and 6 bases from J, leaving 9 bases between. This CDR3 has 13 residues. This CDR3 is CASSPRDSDGYTF. CDR3 coding DNA: TGTGCCAGCTCACCACGTGACTCGGATGGCTACACCTTC.

This clonotype was observed at least ten times. This chain links TRBV30 with TRBJ1-1; D is unresolved. The CDR3 is made up of 13 amino acids. Germline CDR1 and CDR2: GTSNPN and SVGIG (reference sequence). V lost 4 bases, J lost 1 base, and 10 bases lay in between. CDR3 amino acids: CAWTSDGNTEAFF. CDR3 DNA: TGTGCCTGGACTTCGGACGGGAACACTGAAGCTTTCTTT.

The rearrangement uses TRBV6-1 and TRBJ2-3; D gene uncertain. Between the trimmed V and J ends, which lost 5 bases and 0 bases, there was a span of 9 bases. The CDR3 loop spans 14 amino acids. Germline CDR1 reads MNHNS; CDR2 reads SASEGT. The CDR3 coding sequence is TGTGCCAGCAGTCTCATATCTAGCACAGATACGCAGTATTTT. This sequence encodes CASSLISSTDTQYF.

This clonotype was counted a few times. The chain couples TRBV30 to TRBJ2-1; 11 bases line up with TRBD2. The CDR3 spans 15 residues. V was pared by 2 bases and J by 7 bases, with 7 bases of the junction left unmatched. Germline CDR1 reads GTSNPN; CDR2 reads SVGIG (reference sequence). The CDR3 DNA sequence: TGTGCCTGGAGTCAACTAGCGGGAGTCGTTAATGAGCAGTTCTTC. Its translation is CAWSQLAGVVNEQFF.

This clonotype occurred a few times. A junction boundary mismatches the germline segment, possibly from a read error. The CDR3 here is CASSVGGTGNQPQHF. CDR3 in DNA: TGTGCCAGCAGCGTTGGAGGGACAGGGAATCAGCCCCAGCATTTT. The chain links TRBV5-1 to TRBJ1-5; 9 nucleotides line up with TRBD1. This CDR3 is 15 amino acids long. Germline CDR1 reads SGHRS; CDR2 reads YFSETQ.

Many counts were recorded for this clonotype. This rearrangement joins TRBV5-1 to TRBJ2-3, with D perhaps matching TRBD1 (6 bases). The germline CDR1 and CDR2 sequences are SGHRS and YFSETQ. CDR3 length: 16 amino acids. The germline V and J ends were trimmed by 2 bases and 1 base, with 14 bases remaining between them. The CDR3 spells CASSFPQGFGTDTQYF. The CDR3 DNA sequence: TGCGCCAGCAGCTTCCCTCAGGGGTTCGGCACAGATACGCAGTATTTT. Drawing the rest from reference TRBV5-1 and TRBJ2-3, the complete variable domain is KAGVTQTPRYLIKTRGQQVTLSCSPISGHRSVSWYQQTPGQGLQFLFEYFSETQRNKGNFPGRFSGRQFSNSRSEMNVSTLELGDSALYLCASSFPQGFGTDTQYFGPGTRLTVL.